These 6 T cell receptor beta chains came from one sample sequenced in a study of blood T cell repertoires in COVID-19. Generated by immunoSEQ multiplex PCR, the TCRdb table keeps only in-frame clones and is missing some. The data show some 250,000 clones, about 90% seen once. Sequencing was carried out using peripheral blood. All receptors come from a woman younger than 45 who had recovered from COVID-19.

This clone was picked up one time. CDR3 region: CASSYDFQGGQYF. The CDR3 DNA follows: TGTGCCAGCAGTTACGATTTTCAGGGCGGGCAGTACTTC. The genes are TRBV6-6 and TRBJ2-7; TRBD1 might be the D (5 bases). CDR3 length: 13 amino acids. Trimming took 2 bases from V and 9 from J, leaving 14 bases between them. In germline, CDR1 is MNHNY, CDR2 SVGAGI (reference sequence).

This chain connects TRBV6-5 to TRBJ2-7; 7 bases map to TRBD2. The junction had 3 bases not matched to a gene; V was cut back by 1 base and J by 3 bases. This CDR3 is built from 14 residues. Germline-derived CDR1 and CDR2 are MNHEY and SVGAGI. DNA of the CDR3: TGTGCCAGCAGTTACTATCGGGGGGACTACGAGCAGTACTTC. Translation: CASSYYRGDYEQYF.

At least ten counts were recorded for this clone. The chain recombines TRBV11-2 with TRBJ2-3; D may be TRBD2 (5 bases). Germline V gives CDR1 SGHAT, CDR2 FQNNGV. The CDR3 is 15 residues long. V lost 4 bases, J lost 2 bases, and 13 bases lay in between. Here the CDR3 DNA reads TGTGCCAGCAGCTCTTCGGGGTTCCCCACAGATACGCAGTATTTT. Translation: CASSSSGFPTDTQYF.

The J gene is TRBJ1-2, the V gene TRBV5-6; possibly TRBD1 for D (6 bases). From germline, CDR1 is SGHDT and CDR2 YYEEEE. V lost 3 bases and J 4 bases, leaving 10 bases between the germline ends. CDR3 length equals 13 residues. The CDR3 spells CASSSGTIYGYTF. CDR3 DNA: TGTGCCAGCAGCTCCGGGACAATCTATGGCTACACCTTC.

This clone has a handful of counts. This chain joins TRBV6-1 and TRBJ2-5, with a tentative D call TRBD2 (6 bases). V was clipped by 0 bases and J by 1 base, with 9 bases between them. The CDR3 has 15 residues. From germline, CDR1 is MNHNS and CDR2 SASEGT. CDR3 nucleotide sequence: TGTGCCAGCAGTGAAGCTGTGGGAGGCCAAGAGACCCAGTACTTC. This codes for CASSEAVGGQETQYF.

V and J are TRBV5-4 and TRBJ2-3; D possibly corresponds to TRBD2 (7 bases). Germline-derived CDR1 and CDR2 are SGHNT and YYREEE (reference sequence). This CDR3 comprises 14 residues. V was shortened by 0 bases and J by 4 bases, with 9 bases between the two germline ends. The CDR3 region is CASSLAGGPDTQYF. The CDR3 region has the DNA TGTGCCAGCAGCTTGGCCGGGGGGCCAGATACGCAGTATTTT. The full variable domain, with the rest looked up from reference TRBV5-4 and TRBJ2-3, is ETGVTQSPTHLIKTRGQQVTLRCSSQSGHNTVSWYQQALGQGPQFIFQYYREEENGRGNFPPRFSGLQFPNYSSELNVNALELDDSALYLCASSLAGGPDTQYFGPGTRLTVL.